The 20 T cell receptor beta chains listed next were all sequenced from one sample in a study of cytomegalovirus exposure and HLA in healthy donors. The repertoire was sequenced with immunoSEQ multiplex PCR; TCRdb's copy has only in-frame clones and lacks some. In the table there are around 130,000 clones, around nine tenths of which are singletons. The sequenced sample was PBMCs. The origin of the receptors is a man aged 25 to 45 in good health and CMV-seronegative.

V is TRBV27 and J is TRBJ2-3, with D unresolved. This CDR3 is built from 11 residues. Looked up from germline, CDR1 is MNHEY and CDR2 is SMNVEV (reference sequence). V lost 7 bases and J 4 bases, leaving 6 bases between the germline ends. The CDR3 sequence is CASTRADTQYF. CDR3 DNA sequence: TGTGCCAGCACACGGGCAGATACGCAGTATTTT.

The J gene is TRBJ1-1, the V gene TRBV27; D unclear. Germline V gives CDR1 MNHEY, CDR2 SMNVEV (reference sequence). Trimming left V 2 bases short and J 3 bases short, with 10 bases between. The CDR3 extends over 14 amino acids. The CDR3 spells CASSLMAQDTEAFF. CDR3 sequence (DNA): TGTGCCAGCAGTTTAATGGCCCAGGACACTGAAGCTTTCTTT.

The V call is TRBV7-2, the J call TRBJ2-1, with TRBD2 identical over 11 bases. The J segment lost 0 bases and the V segment lost 5 bases, leaving 0 bases of the junction unmatched. This CDR3 comprises 15 residues. Germline V CDR1 and CDR2: SGHTA, FQGNSA. This CDR3 reads CASSTSGSSYNEQFF. The CDR3 nucleotides read TGTGCCAGCAGCACTAGCGGGAGCTCCTACAATGAGCAGTTCTTC.

This chain connects TRBV7-9 to TRBJ2-1; 8 positions agree with TRBD2. Germline CDR1 is SEHNR and CDR2 is FQNEAQ (reference sequence). V trimming: 2 bases; J trimming: 4 bases; junction bases outside the gene matches: 7. This CDR3 region has 16 residues. The CDR3: CASSLRAAGEYNEQFF. The CDR3, as DNA: TGTGCCAGCAGCTTAAGGGCAGCGGGAGAGTACAATGAGCAGTTCTTC.

Comment on this clone: The same CDR3 also results from other DNA sequences found in this sample. Here the CDR3 DNA reads TGTGCCAGCAGCCGTTGGGCGATACAGGGGGCGTATTCACCCCTCCACTTT. It yields the protein CASSRWAIQGAYSPLHF. This chain joins TRBV5-6 and TRBJ1-6; 9 positions match TRBD1. The CDR3 is made up of 17 amino acids. CDR1 is SGHDT and CDR2 is YYEEEE in the germline V gene. V lost 4 bases to trimming and J lost 8 bases; unmatched junction nucleotides: 13.

The chain uses TRBV10-3 and TRBJ1-1; no reliable D call. V lost 6 bases to trimming and J lost 3 bases, with 17 bases between them. The CDR3 has 15 amino acids. Germline CDR1 and CDR2: ENHRY and SYGVKD. This CDR3 reads CAISPIAGMDTEAFF. Written as DNA, the CDR3 is TGTGCCATCAGCCCCATAGCGGGGATGGACACTGAAGCTTTCTTT.

The V and J genes are TRBV6-1 and TRBJ2-2, with a weak D call TRBD2 (6 bases). Germline assignment: CDR1 MNHNS and CDR2 SASEGT. The V gene lost 2 bases and the J gene lost 4 bases, with 14 bases spanning the gap. The CDR3 runs to 16 residues. The chain's CDR3 is CASSERAGKGTGELFF. CDR3 nucleotide sequence: TGTGCCAGCAGTGAAAGGGCGGGAAAGGGCACCGGGGAGCTGTTTTTT.

Only a few counts were recorded for this clone. This sequence joins TRBV10-3 and TRBJ2-1, with 9 bases matching TRBD2. V was clipped by 8 bases and J by 7 bases; unmatched bases: 9. The CDR3 spans 14 residues. Germline V gene sequence: CDR1 ENHRY, CDR2 SYGVKD. The CDR3 bases are TGTGCCATCCGGCTTGCGGGAGGGCTTAATGAGCAGTTCTTC. This sequence encodes CAIRLAGGLNEQFF.

The chain links TRBV7-9 to TRBJ2-4; possibly TRBD2 for D (5 bases). CDR1 SEHNR and CDR2 FQNEAQ come from the germline V gene (reference sequence). CDR3 size: 14 residues. Trimming shortened V by 1 base and J by 1 base, and 5 bases separated the two germline ends. The CDR3 DNA sequence: TGTGCCAGCAGCTTAGGGGAGGCCAAAAACATTCAGTACTTC. Protein sequence: CASSLGEAKNIQYF.

The genes are TRBV6-5 and TRBJ2-3, with D maybe TRBD2 (5 bases). CDR3 length: 15 residues. V was pared by 6 bases and J by 3 bases, with 16 bases between. Per the germline V gene, CDR1 is MNHEY and CDR2 is SVGAGI. DNA for the CDR3: TGTGCCAGCAGCATTAGCGAGGGTGGGACAGATACGCAGTATTTT. Amino acids: CASSISEGGTDTQYF.

The rearrangement uses TRBV29-1 and TRBJ2-3; TRBD2 matches at 9 bases. Germline V gene sequence: CDR1 SQVTM, CDR2 ANQGSEA. The CDR3 is 15 residues long. The junction had 11 bases not matched to a gene; V was cut back by 4 bases and J by 6 bases. The CDR3 DNA follows: TGCAGCGTTGCACTTTTAGCGGGGGTGGGGGATACGCAGTATTTT. It yields the protein CSVALLAGVGDTQYF.

The DNA of the CDR3 is TGTGCCAGCAGCTTAAGTGGACAGGGGGCGCCGGTCACTGAAGCTTTCTTT. It specifies CASSLSGQGAPVTEAFF. This chain uses TRBV7-2 with TRBJ1-1, with 11 positions matching TRBD1. Germline CDR1 and CDR2: SGHTA and FQGNSA. This CDR3 comprises 17 residues. J was trimmed by 4 bases and V by 2 bases; bases with no gene match: 9.

V usage is TRBV6-5 and J usage is TRBJ2-1, with D possibly TRBD2 on 6 matching bases. Trimming took 6 bases from V and 4 from J, leaving 13 bases between them. This CDR3 comprises 14 residues. Germline V gene sequence: CDR1 MNHEY, CDR2 SVGAGI. Here the CDR3 reads CASRMGGLYNEQFF. The CDR3 DNA is TGTGCCAGCAGGATGGGGGGACTTTACAATGAGCAGTTCTTC.

The CDR3 sequence: CASSLDRAYEQYF. In nucleotides, the CDR3 is TGTGCCAGCAGCTTAGATAGAGCTTACGAGCAGTACTTC. The rearrangement uses TRBV7-6 and TRBJ2-7; D uncertain. Trimming pared 1 base from V and 4 bases from J, leaving 8 bases between. Germline CDR1 SGHVS, CDR2 FNYEAQ. This CDR3 region has 13 residues.

This sequence joins TRBV4-1 and TRBJ1-3, with TRBD1 as a possible D gene (6 bases). CDR1 is MGHRA and CDR2 is YSYEKL in the germline V gene. The CDR3 runs to 16 residues. V was cut by 1 base and J by 2 bases, with 12 bases left in between. The CDR3 sequence: CASSQVSGTTGNTIYF. The CDR3 DNA reads as TGCGCCAGCAGCCAAGTAAGCGGGACAACTGGAAACACCATATATTTT.

V and J are TRBV7-2 and TRBJ2-5; 7 bases align to TRBD2. J was trimmed by 2 bases and V by 4 bases; bases with no gene match: 7. Germline CDR1 SGHTA, CDR2 FQGNSA. The CDR3 is 15 residues long. CDR3 protein: CASSYGRAQQETQYF. The DNA for the CDR3 is TGTGCCAGCAGCTATGGGAGGGCACAGCAAGAGACCCAGTACTTC. Variable domain in full (rest from reference TRBV7-2 and TRBJ2-5): GAGVSQSPSNKVTEKGKDVELRCDPISGHTALYWYRQSLGQGLEFLIYFQGNSAPDKSGLPSDRFSAERTGGSVSTLTIQRTQQEDSAVYLCASSYGRAQQETQYFGPGTRLLVL.

The V call is TRBV2, the J call TRBJ2-1; a possible D gene is TRBD2 (6 bases). CDR1 SNHLY and CDR2 FYNNEI come from the germline V gene. V lost 1 base, J lost 0 bases, and 13 bases lay in between. This CDR3 contains 17 residues. The CDR3 is CASSEDQGGFSYNEQFF. The CDR3 coding sequence is TGTGCCAGCAGTGAAGATCAAGGAGGGTTCTCCTACAATGAGCAGTTCTTC.

The chain recombines TRBV29-1 with TRBJ2-1, with 7 bases identical to TRBD2. This CDR3 is 15 amino acids long. V gave up 3 bases and J gave up 7 bases; unmatched junction bases: 12. Germline-derived CDR1 and CDR2 are SQVTM and ANQGSEA. The CDR3 DNA is TGCAGCGTTGAGGGCGGGAGCAATTCGTTAAATGAGCAGTTCTTC. It yields the protein CSVEGGSNSLNEQFF.

The chain has TRBV6-1 and TRBJ2-3; D unclear. The V end lost 6 bases, the J end lost 3 bases, and 7 bases lay between the germline ends. Germline CDR1 is MNHNS and CDR2 is SASEGT. The CDR3 spans 12 residues. The CDR3 region has the DNA TGTGCCAGCAGATCCAATACAGATACGCAGTATTTT. It specifies CASRSNTDTQYF.

J is TRBJ2-1 and V is TRBV19; the match to TRBD2 covers 8 bases. The CDR3 totals 17 residues. J lost 4 bases, V lost 0 bases, and 8 bases had no gene match. The germline CDR1 and CDR2 sequences are LNHDA and SQIVND (reference sequence). The CDR3 is CASSIDRAGGGYNEQFF. DNA for the CDR3: TGTGCCAGTAGTATAGATCGCGCGGGAGGAGGGTACAATGAGCAGTTCTTC.